Below are 27 T cell receptor beta chains sequenced from a single sample in a study of shared clonotypes between healthy human individuals. Generated by immunoSEQ multiplex PCR, the TCRdb table keeps only in-frame clones and is missing some. The sample has 850,000 to 1,200,000 clones, under 80% seen once; the top ten hold around 1.5%. Input material: memory CD4+ T cells sorted from blood. Subset reported: CD45RA-negative fraction. The receptors stem from a man between 18 and 29 years old in good health.

As to this clone: Other DNA variants within this sample encode the same CDR3. This chain joins TRBV7-2 and TRBJ2-3; D gene unclear. The CDR3 sequence is 15 residues long. With 1 base removed from V and 0 bases from J, the gap between germline ends came to 8 bases. Per germline, CDR1 SGHTA and CDR2 FQGNSA. CDR3 loop: CASSLGARSTDTQYF. The CDR3 coding sequence is TGTGCCAGCAGCTTAGGGGCGCGTAGCACAGATACGCAGTATTTT.

This chain joins TRBV10-3 and TRBJ2-5; 7 bases map to TRBD1. This CDR3 is 17 amino acids long. V dropped 3 bases and J dropped 0; count of bases not matched to a gene: 10. Germline lookup yields CDR1 ENHRY and CDR2 SYGVKD. This chain's CDR3 is CAISDPNRGSYQETQYF. CDR3 bases: TGTGCCATCAGTGACCCTAACAGGGGAAGTTACCAAGAGACCCAGTACTTC.

The chain joins TRBV30 to TRBJ2-7; the D is unclear. Trimming took off 3 bases at V and 3 bases at J, with 9 bases between the two ends. The CDR3 covers 12 residues. Germline CDR1 is GTSNPN and CDR2 is SVGIG (reference sequence). CDR3 bases: TGTGCCTGGAGCAACGTTTACTACGAGCAGTACTTC. As protein: CAWSNVYYEQYF. Together with reference TRBV30 and TRBJ2-7, the CDR3 gives the full variable domain: SQTIHQWPATLVQPVGSPLSLECTVEGTSNPNLYWYRQAAGRGLQLLFYSVGIGQISSEVPQNLSASRPQDRQFILSSKKLLLSDSGFYLCAWSNVYYEQYFGPGTRLTVT.

As DNA, the CDR3 is TGTGCCAGCAGCTTGGAATCGAACACTGAAGCTTTCTTT. Translating gives CASSLESNTEAFF. The chain carries TRBV5-5 and TRBJ1-1; D call uncertain. The V end was cut by 0 bases, the J end by 1 base, with 4 bases between. The CDR3 runs 13 residues. The V gene's germline CDR1 is SGHKS and CDR2 YYEKEE (reference sequence).

This chain joins TRBV29-1 and TRBJ1-5; TRBD1 aligns across 8 bases. The ends lost 5 bases at V and 2 bases at J; junction bases unmatched: 8. Germline lookup yields CDR1 SQVTM and CDR2 ANQGSEA. The CDR3 runs to 15 residues. CDR3 in DNA: TGCAGCGTTTCTTCCGGACAGGGTGGCAATCAGCCCCAGCATTTT. Amino acid sequence: CSVSSGQGGNQPQHF.

This chain uses TRBV19 with TRBJ1-2; D possibly corresponds to TRBD1 (5 bases). V was cut by 3 bases and J by 4 bases, with 9 bases left in between. Germline V gene data show CDR1 as LNHDA and CDR2 as SQIVND (reference sequence). CDR3 length: 13 residues. In nucleotides, the CDR3 is TGTGCCAGTAGTATGTCGCAGGGCTATGGCTACACCTTC. Amino acids: CASSMSQGYGYTF.

The V and J genes are TRBV30 and TRBJ2-7; D call uncertain. The CDR3 is 12 residues long. Per germline, CDR1 GTSNPN and CDR2 SVGIG (reference sequence). The V end was cut by 7 bases, the J end by 3 bases, with 13 bases between. CDR3 DNA sequence: TGTGCCTTTGACCGAGAAGGCTACGAGCAGTACTTC. It encodes CAFDREGYEQYF.

CDR3 in DNA: TGTGCCAGCAGCTCAGACGGCTCCGGGGAGCTGTTTTTT. This encodes CASSSDGSGELFF. V usage is TRBV7-3 and J usage is TRBJ2-2, with unresolved D. V lost 4 bases and J lost 6, with 9 bases in between. The CDR3 totals 13 residues. In germline, CDR1 is SGHTA, CDR2 FQGTGA. The variable domain in full, completed from reference TRBV7-3 and TRBJ2-2, reads GAGVSQTPSNKVTEKGKYVELRCDPISGHTALYWYRQSLGQGPEFLIYFQGTGAADDSGLPNDRFFAVRPEGSVSTLKIQRTERGDSAVYLCASSSDGSGELFFGEGSRLTVL.

The rearrangement joins TRBV11-2 to TRBJ1-1; the D is unclear. CDR1 and CDR2 from the germline V gene are SGHAT and FQNNGV. The CDR3 is made up of 12 amino acids. The V and J ends lost 8 bases and 7 bases respectively, with 14 bases between them. CDR3 in DNA: TGTGCCAGCCGCCGCGGGGAGATTGAAGCTTTCTTT. It translates to CASRRGEIEAFF.

V and J are TRBV5-8 and TRBJ1-5, with D perhaps TRBD1 (5 bases). This CDR3 is 15 amino acids long. V was pared by 2 bases and J by 6 bases, with 15 bases between. The germline V gene encodes CDR1 SGHTS and CDR2 YDEGEE. The CDR3 nucleotides are TGTGCCAGCAGCTTAGGTCGGGGACCCGGTCAGCCCCAGCATTTT. Its protein product is CASSLGRGPGQPQHF.

The V call is TRBV19, the J call TRBJ2-5, with 12 bases aligning to TRBD2. Germline V gene sequence: CDR1 LNHDA, CDR2 SQIVND (reference sequence). The ends lost 0 bases at V and 5 bases at J; junction bases unmatched: 7. The CDR3 covers 17 residues. CDR3 bases: TGTGCCAGTAGTATAGATCTGCGGACTAGCGGGACTGAGACCCAGTACTTC. Protein sequence: CASSIDLRTSGTETQYF.

This clone was found a few times. The chain combines TRBV6-5 with TRBJ2-7; D gene uncertain. There are 14 residues in the CDR3. Germline V gives CDR1 MNHEY, CDR2 SVGAGI. Trimming stripped 0 bases from V and 3 bases from J, with 9 bases between. DNA for the CDR3: TGTGCCAGCAGTTACTCCGGACGGAGCTACGAGCAGTACTTC. It is translated as CASSYSGRSYEQYF.

The chain joins TRBV9 to TRBJ2-1; 10 nucleotides agree with TRBD2. Germline V gene sequence: CDR1 SGDLS, CDR2 YYNGEE. This CDR3 comprises 15 residues. V shed 3 bases, J shed 9 bases, and the junction held 9 bases outside the gene matches. The CDR3, as DNA: TGTGCCAGCAGCGCCATCCTAGCGGGGGTAAGTGAGCAGTTCTTC. Translated, it gives CASSAILAGVSEQFF.

V and J are TRBV7-9 and TRBJ2-7; D gene unclear. With 0 bases removed from V and 2 bases from J, the gap between germline ends came to 8 bases. This CDR3 has 14 amino acids. Looked up from germline, CDR1 is SEHNR and CDR2 is FQNEAQ (reference sequence). The CDR3 is CASSLASGPYEQYF. The CDR3 nucleotides are TGTGCCAGCAGCTTAGCTTCAGGCCCCTACGAGCAGTACTTC.

The chain links TRBV28 to TRBJ1-2; 9 bases map to TRBD1. Looked up from germline, CDR1 is MDHEN and CDR2 is SYDVKM. With V trimmed by 8 bases and J by 6 bases, 13 bases remained unmatched. The CDR3 is 15 amino acids. The CDR3 region has the DNA TGTGCCAGCCAAGGGACAGGGAAGACAGGGAATGGCTACACCTTC. This encodes CASQGTGKTGNGYTF.

The chain joins TRBV7-2 to TRBJ2-5, with D unresolved. The CDR3 contains 12 residues. V was trimmed by 1 base and J by 5 bases, leaving 5 bases between them. Germline-derived CDR1 and CDR2 are SGHTA and FQGNSA. CDR3 amino acids: CASSLDKETQYF. The CDR3 nucleotides read TGTGCCAGCAGCTTAGATAAGGAGACCCAGTACTTC.

J is TRBJ2-1 and V is TRBV18; possibly TRBD2 for D (7 bases). The CDR3 consists of 16 residues. The V gene's germline CDR1 is KGHSH and CDR2 LQKENI. V was cut by 0 bases and J by 5 bases, with 14 bases left in between. The CDR3 nucleotides read TGTGCCAGCTCACCACCCTGGGGGGGGCCTGACAATGAGCAGTTCTTC. Its protein is CASSPPWGGPDNEQFF.

This chain connects TRBV28 to TRBJ2-1; 14 nucleotides match TRBD2. With 2 bases clipped from V and 9 bases from J, the junction kept 3 bases outside the gene matches. The CDR3 is 15 amino acids. In germline, CDR1 is MDHEN, CDR2 SYDVKM. CDR3 in amino acids: CASSLLGTSGSEQFF. Written as DNA, the CDR3 is TGTGCCAGCAGTTTACTTGGGACTAGCGGGAGTGAGCAGTTCTTC.

The chain links TRBV5-4 to TRBJ2-3; no firm D call. Germline CDR1 is SGHNT and CDR2 is YYREEE (reference sequence). The CDR3 sequence is 14 residues long. The V end was cut by 4 bases, the J end by 4 bases, with 13 bases between. The CDR3 DNA reads as TGTGCCAGCAGCCACCTGGCTAGTCCAGATACGCAGTATTTT. It codes for CASSHLASPDTQYF.

The V gene is TRBV5-1, the J gene TRBJ2-3; D call uncertain. V was clipped by 5 bases and J by 1 base, with 8 bases between them. The CDR3 length is 13 residues. The germline V gene has CDR1 SGHRS and CDR2 YFSETQ. The CDR3: CASSQTGTDTQYF. CDR3 in DNA: TGCGCCAGCAGTCAGACGGGCACAGATACGCAGTATTTT.

The chain is built from TRBV7-2 and TRBJ1-5; the D gene is possibly TRBD1 (6 bases). Trimming left V 1 base short and J 3 bases short, with 13 bases between. The CDR3 spans 16 residues. CDR1 SGHTA and CDR2 FQGNSA come from the germline V gene. The chain's CDR3 is CASSLVVGALNQPQHF. The CDR3 bases are TGTGCCAGCAGCTTAGTGGTGGGGGCCCTCAATCAGCCCCAGCATTTT.

The chain joins TRBV2 to TRBJ1-1; tentatively, D is TRBD1 (5 bases). This CDR3 spans 13 amino acids. V gave up 10 bases and J gave up 4 bases, with 16 bases separating them. Germline V lookup: CDR1 SNHLY, CDR2 FYNNEI. The CDR3 protein is CATRTEGPTEAFF. CDR3 DNA: TGTGCCACCCGGACGGAGGGGCCCACTGAAGCTTTCTTT.

V is TRBV2 and J is TRBJ1-6; D is unclear. This CDR3 spans 15 amino acids. The germline V gene encodes CDR1 SNHLY and CDR2 FYNNEI. V gave up 3 bases and J gave up 2 bases, with 8 bases separating them. CDR3 nucleotide sequence: TGTGCCAGCAGTGATTACACCGCCTATAATTCACCCCTCCACTTT. Its protein product is CASSDYTAYNSPLHF.

This chain joins TRBV19 and TRBJ1-1; 7 nucleotides agree with TRBD1. Trimming removed 4 bases from V and 7 bases from J; junction bases left unmatched: 9. The V gene's germline CDR1 is LNHDA and CDR2 SQIVND (reference sequence). The CDR3 is made up of 14 amino acids. CDR3 nucleotide sequence: TGTGCCAGTAGTAAGCGACAGGGCGGCGGTGAAGCTTTCTTT. Protein product: CASSKRQGGGEAFF.

The V call is TRBV29-1, the J call TRBJ1-2, with unresolved D. CDR1 and CDR2 (germline): SQVTM, ANQGSEA. This CDR3 has 15 residues. V lost 5 bases and J 1 base, leaving 17 bases between the germline ends. The CDR3: CSVLSPTGFNYGYTF. The CDR3 coding sequence is TGCAGCGTTTTAAGCCCAACGGGATTTAACTATGGCTACACCTTC.

This clone was detected only a few times. This rearrangement joins TRBV27 to TRBJ2-7, with 8 bases fitting TRBD2. CDR3 length: 14 residues. Germline V gene data show CDR1 as MNHEY and CDR2 as SMNVEV (reference sequence). The ends lost 2 bases at V and 7 bases at J; junction bases unmatched: 7. Here the CDR3 DNA reads TGTGCCAGCAGTTTAGCGGGAGGATCAAGGGAGCAGTACTTC. It is translated as CASSLAGGSREQYF.

Here the CDR3 reads CASSLGVGLGKGTDTQYF. The CDR3 DNA is TGTGCCAGCAGCCTAGGCGTCGGTCTGGGCAAGGGCACAGATACGCAGTATTTT. The chain carries TRBV7-2 and TRBJ2-3; D ambiguous. Trimming shortened V by 5 bases and J by 1 base, and 22 bases separated the two germline ends. Germline V CDR1 and CDR2: SGHTA, FQGNSA. The CDR3 loop spans 18 amino acids. The full variable domain, completed using reference TRBV7-2 and TRBJ2-3, is GAGVSQSPSNKVTEKGKDVELRCDPISGHTALYWYRQSLGQGLEFLIYFQGNSAPDKSGLPSDRFSAERTGGSVSTLTIQRTQQEDSAVYLCASSLGVGLGKGTDTQYFGPGTRLTVL.